The rows below give T cell receptor beta chains drawn from one sample of a study of PD-L1 blockade in urothelial cancer. The data were produced by immunoSEQ multiplex PCR, yet TCRdb's version contains in-frame clones alone and is incomplete. The sample carries 38,000 or so clones, about 82% recorded once. This specimen consisted of PBMCs, obtained around atezolizumab (anti-PD-L1) treatment. Every receptor here comes from a man older than 75 with urothelial cancer. Each CDR3 is given with its conserved first and last residue. The D gene is left open where the match is weak. Expanded clones are given a class, and other clones once, few, many or no size at all.

>many|TRBD2|TRBJ2-2|TRBV6-4
CASSEGTSETTGELFF
TGTGCCAGCAGTGAAGGGACTAGCGAGACCACCGGGGAGCTGTTTTTT
>-|-|TRBJ1-1|TRBV5-1
CASSRFRGQNTEAFF
TGCGCCAGCAGCCGTTTCAGGGGACAGAACACTGAAGCTTTCTTT
>-|-|TRBJ2-7|TRBV6-5
CASSYRAGTKGYEQYF
TGTGCCAGCAGTTACCGCGCCGGGACAAAAGGCTACGAGCAGTACTTC
>once|TRBD2|TRBJ2-1|TRBV5-1
CASSLEALAGANEQFF
TGCGCCAGCAGCTTGGAGGCGCTAGCGGGAGCCAATGAGCAGTTCTTC
>few|TRBD2|TRBJ2-1|TRBV7-9
CASSLGGGSGSTHNEQFF
TGTGCCAGCAGCTTAGGGGGGGGTAGCGGGAGTACGCACAATGAGCAGTTCTTC
>-|TRBD1|TRBJ2-4|TRBV12-5
CASGIKTGTAKNIQYF
TGTGCTAGTGGTATCAAGACAGGGACCGCCAAAAACATTCAGTACTTC
>-|TRBD2|TRBJ2-1|TRBV7-2
CASSTSGNSYNEQFF
TGTGCCAGCAGCACTAGCGGGAATTCCTACAATGAGCAGTTCTTC
>-|-|TRBJ2-1|TRBV23-1
CASSQSTGLSYNEQFF
TGCGCCAGCAGTCAATCGACAGGCCTCTCCTACAATGAGCAGTTCTTC
>-|TRBD1|TRBJ2-7|TRBV19
CASSSSGQPTSKQYF
TGTGCCAGTAGTTCCTCGGGACAGCCTACATCTAAGCAGTACTTC
>-|TRBD2|TRBJ2-1|TRBV6-5
CASSSLSLAGGRRQFF
TGTGCCAGCAGTTCCCTATCTCTAGCGGGAGGGCGTCGGCAGTTCTTC
>-|-|TRBJ1-3|TRBV2
CASRQNSGNTIYF
TGTGCCAGCAGACAGAACTCTGGAAACACCATATATTTT
>once|TRBD1|TRBJ2-5|TRBV7-9
CASSARQGVETQYF
TGTGCCAGCAGCGCTCGACAGGGGGTAGAGACCCAGTACTTC
>-|-|TRBJ1-3|TRBV6-1
CASSRQGSGNTIYF
TGTGCCAGCAGCCGCCAGGGATCAGGAAACACCATATATTTT
>once|TRBD2|TRBJ2-3|TRBV6-4
CASSVYGTSGSGDTQYF
TGTGCCAGCAGTGTCTATGGGACTAGCGGGAGTGGCGATACGCAGTATTTT
>-|TRBD1|TRBJ1-2|TRBV18
CASSQDRGGSYGYTF
TGTGCCAGCTCGCAAGACAGGGGGGGTAGCTATGGCTACACCTTC
>-|TRBD1|TRBJ2-5|TRBV5-4
CASSIGDRGSETQYF
TGTGCCAGCAGCATAGGGGACAGGGGATCAGAGACCCAGTACTTC
>few|-|TRBJ2-3|TRBV7-9
CASSLEDISDTQYF
TGTGCCAGCAGCTTAGAAGACATCTCAGATACGCAGTATTTT
>-|TRBD2|TRBJ2-1|TRBV11-3
CASSQSGSSYNEQFF
TGTGCCAGCAGCCAAAGCGGGAGCTCCTACAATGAGCAGTTCTTC
>-|-|TRBJ1-2|TRBV6-5
CASSYLTGWVDGYTF
TGTGCCAGCAGTTACTTAACAGGGTGGGTGGATGGCTACACCTTC
>-|-|TRBJ2-3|TRBV19
CASRLGAGDTQYF
TGTGCCAGTAGGTTGGGGGCGGGAGATACGCAGTATTTT
>-|TRBD2|TRBJ2-1|TRBV4-2
CASSQDLAGALNEQFF
TGTGCCAGCAGCCAAGATCTAGCGGGAGCGCTCAATGAGCAGTTCTTC
>-|-|TRBJ2-3|TRBV18
CASSRGEVFTSTDTQYF
TGTGCCAGCTCAAGGGGCGAGGTATTCACTAGCACAGATACGCAGTATTTT